These 14 T cell receptor beta chains came from one sample sequenced in a study of shared clonotypes between healthy human individuals. TCRdb keeps only in-frame clones here, not all; method: immunoSEQ multiplex PCR. The repertoire holds 1.5 million to 2.5 million clones, with about 95% as singletons. Terminally differentiated effector memory CD45RA+ cells were left out of the naive CD8 fraction, which was CD45RO-negative and positively selected for CCR7. The sequencing input was naive CD8+ T cells sorted from blood. The receptors come from a man aged 18 to 29 in good health.

This chain links TRBV27 with TRBJ2-7, with 10 bases fitting TRBD1. This CDR3 spans 14 amino acids. The V and J ends lost 6 bases and 3 bases, in that order; junction bases with no gene match: 5. The germline V gene encodes CDR1 MNHEY and CDR2 SMNVEV (reference sequence). The CDR3 DNA reads as TGTGCCAGCAGGCCGACAGGGGGCGACTACGAGCAGTACTTC. This gives the protein CASRPTGGDYEQYF.

The chain uses TRBV6-5 and TRBJ1-2; D not resolved. Trimming left V 2 bases short and J 3 bases short, with 10 bases between. Germline assignment: CDR1 MNHEY and CDR2 SVGAGI. This CDR3 has 14 residues. CDR3 DNA: TGTGCCAGCAGTTACACCCCTACTCACTATGGCTACACCTTC. Its translation: CASSYTPTHYGYTF.

The gene calls are TRBV14 and TRBJ1-2; no reliable D call. This CDR3 has 13 residues. The germline CDR1 and CDR2 sequences are SGHDN and FVKESK. With 2 bases removed from V and 3 bases from J, the gap between germline ends came to 7 bases. The CDR3 sequence is CASSQHWDYGYTF. CDR3 nucleotides: TGTGCCAGCAGCCAACACTGGGACTATGGCTACACCTTC.

The V and J genes are TRBV7-6 and TRBJ2-1; 7 positions match TRBD1. Germline CDR1 SGHVS, CDR2 FNYEAQ. J lost 5 bases, V lost 4 bases, and 8 bases had no gene match. This CDR3 has 15 residues. CDR3 DNA sequence: TGTGCCAGCAGCTCTTCCCAGGGGGTTAACAATGAGCAGTTCTTC. Residues: CASSSSQGVNNEQFF.

The V and J genes are TRBV6-5 and TRBJ1-2; the D gene is possibly TRBD1 (5 bases). Trimming took 2 bases from V and 6 from J, leaving 16 bases between them. Germline V gene sequence: CDR1 MNHEY, CDR2 SVGAGI. This CDR3 is built from 15 residues. CDR3 sequence reads: CASSYTPGGEDGYTF. CDR3 DNA sequence: TGTGCCAGCAGTTACACCCCTGGGGGGGAAGATGGCTACACCTTC.

Points on this clone: The identical CDR3 is also encoded by other nucleotide sequences in the sample. J is TRBJ2-1 and V is TRBV5-1; possible D gene TRBD2, 5 bases. CDR1 and CDR2 (germline): SGHRS, YFSETQ. The CDR3 runs to 15 residues. Trimming shortened V by 1 base and J by 0 bases, and 8 bases separated the two germline ends. CDR3 coding DNA: TGCGCCAGCAGCTTGACGGGGAGCTCCTACAATGAGCAGTTCTTC. It translates to CASSLTGSSYNEQFF.

In regard to this clone: The sample has other DNA sequences that encode this CDR3 too. The chain employs TRBV11-2 and TRBJ2-3; TRBD2 matches 7 bases. Per the germline V gene, CDR1 is SGHAT and CDR2 is FQNNGV. This CDR3 comprises 16 residues. J gave up 1 base and V 0 bases, and 4 bases lay outside the gene matches. CDR3 nucleotide sequence: TGTGCCAGCAGCTTAGAGGGGGGAGGGGGCACAGATACGCAGTATTTT. Translation gives CASSLEGGGGTDTQYF.

The J gene is TRBJ2-7, the V gene TRBV10-3; TRBD2 matches at 7 bases. This CDR3 has 16 amino acids. Germline lookup yields CDR1 ENHRY and CDR2 SYGVKD. V lost 0 bases to trimming and J lost 6 bases; unmatched junction nucleotides: 11. CDR3 nucleotides: TGTGCCATCAGTGAGTCTGGCTTGCGGGAGTATAGCGAGCAGTACTTC. The encoded protein is CAISESGLREYSEQYF.

The V gene is TRBV7-9, the J gene TRBJ2-7; 7 bases line up with TRBD1. The V and J ends lost 5 bases and 4 bases, in that order; junction bases with no gene match: 8. The V gene's germline CDR1 is SEHNR and CDR2 FQNEAQ (reference sequence). There are 14 residues in the CDR3. CDR3 DNA: TGTGCCAGCAGCGCCCGGGACAGCCATTACGAGCAGTACTTC. Amino acids: CASSARDSHYEQYF.

Concerning this clone: Other DNA sequences in this sample translate to the same CDR3. The J gene is TRBJ2-5, the V gene TRBV9; 7 bases align to TRBD2. Trimming removed 0 bases from V and 5 bases from J; junction bases left unmatched: 4. The length of the CDR3 is 14 residues. Germline assignment: CDR1 SGDLS and CDR2 YYNGEE. CDR3: CASSVGEGGETQYF. The CDR3 nucleotides read TGTGCCAGCAGCGTAGGGGAGGGCGGTGAGACCCAGTACTTC.

This clone was seen once. The chain's CDR3 is CATSRDRFGGQETQYF. CDR3 nucleotides: TGTGCCACCAGCAGAGATCGCTTTGGCGGACAAGAGACCCAGTACTTC. The chain joins TRBV15 to TRBJ2-5; D not resolved. The CDR3 sequence is 16 residues long. Germline assignment: CDR1 LNHNV and CDR2 YYDKDF (reference sequence). Trimming removed 0 bases at V and 2 bases at J, with 13 bases between.

The chain joins TRBV29-1 to TRBJ2-7; 7 bases line up with TRBD1. Looked up from germline, CDR1 is SQVTM and CDR2 is ANQGSEA. V lost 2 bases, J lost 2 bases, and 9 bases stayed unmatched. This CDR3 region has 15 residues. Written as DNA, the CDR3 is TGCAGCGTTGAAAAAACAGGGGCTGATCCCTACGAGCAGTACTTC. Translated, it gives CSVEKTGADPYEQYF.

The V call is TRBV5-1, the J call TRBJ1-5, with D maybe TRBD1 (6 bases). CDR1 and CDR2 from the germline V gene are SGHRS and YFSETQ. V was shortened by 2 bases and J by 0 bases, with 9 bases between the two germline ends. There are 15 residues in the CDR3. The CDR3: CASSFTGNSNQPQHF. DNA of the CDR3: TGCGCCAGCAGCTTTACAGGGAATAGCAATCAGCCCCAGCATTTT.

As for this clone: Other DNA sequences within the sample encode an identical CDR3. The chain combines TRBV11-3 with TRBJ2-7; tentatively, D is TRBD1 (6 bases). Germline assignment: CDR1 SGHNT and CDR2 YENEEA. Trimming removed 5 bases from V and 2 bases from J, with 10 bases in between. This CDR3 spans 13 amino acids. The CDR3 coding sequence is TGTGCCAGCAGCCTTGGACAGACCTACGAGCAGTACTTC. Its translation is CASSLGQTYEQYF.